The sequence of this T cell receptor (beta chain) was determined in a study of blood T cell repertoires in COVID-19. About the research overall: Acute and convalescent COVID-19 samples came from the United States, Italy and Spain. In each case, the material was cDNA or gDNA derived from T cells, B-cell-depleted T cells, or PBMCs.

Source study methods: The assay estimated nucleated cells by amplifying reference gene primers. Profiled with immunoSEQ multiplex PCR; TCRdb holds only in-frame clones, not every one. The V and J calls and clone size come from that table; D and trimming were worked out from the DNA. The repertoire holds around 160,000 clones, with 85% to 90% as singletons. The sequence was collected from a human donor in a cohort sampled during active COVID-19. The sequenced material came from peripheral blood.

In DNA, the CDR3 is TGTGCCAGCAGCCAAGCTTTAGGACTAGCGGGAGAGGGCGGGGAGCTGTTTTTT. Translating it yields CASSQALGLAGEGGELFF. J is TRBJ2-2 and V is TRBV4-2, with 13 bases that match TRBD2. Trimming took 1 base from V and 7 from J; bases not matched to a gene: 9. This CDR3 is 18 amino acids long. Germline CDR1 and CDR2: LGHNA and YNFKEQ.